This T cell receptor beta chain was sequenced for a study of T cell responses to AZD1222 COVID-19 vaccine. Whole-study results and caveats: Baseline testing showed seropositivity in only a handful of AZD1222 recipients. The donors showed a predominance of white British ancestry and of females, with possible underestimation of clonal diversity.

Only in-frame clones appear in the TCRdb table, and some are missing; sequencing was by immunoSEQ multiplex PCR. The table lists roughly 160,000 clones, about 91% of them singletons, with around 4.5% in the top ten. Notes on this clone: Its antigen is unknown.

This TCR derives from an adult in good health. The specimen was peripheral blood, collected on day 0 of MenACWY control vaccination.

As DNA, the CDR3 is TGCAGTGCTCCCCGCCAACCTGAGCAGTTCTTC. Residues: CSAPRQPEQFF. The V call is TRBV20-1, the J call TRBJ2-1; D ambiguous. Trimming removed 5 bases at V and 9 bases at J, with 11 bases between. Germline assignment: CDR1 DFQATT and CDR2 SNEGSKA (reference sequence). This CDR3 is 11 amino acids long.